This entry lists 13 T cell receptor beta chains sequenced from one sample in a study of shared clonotypes between healthy human individuals. Using immunoSEQ multiplex PCR, the repertoire was profiled, and TCRdb retains in-frame clones only, with some absent. The sample shows 2 million to 3 million clones, roughly 93% of them seen only once. The sample consisted of naive CD4+ T cells from PBMCs. Stated subset: CD45RA+ positively selected. These receptors were collected from a man between 18 and 29 years old in good health. Some clones in this sample may be carry-over from other donors' samples.

The CDR3 bases are TGCGCCAGCAGCCAAGGGATAGGGATGGGGGAGACCCAGTACTTC. Translation: CASSQGIGMGETQYF. This chain joins TRBV4-3 and TRBJ2-5, with unresolved D. V dropped 1 base and J dropped 5 bases, with 14 bases sitting between them. This CDR3 comprises 15 residues. CDR1 and CDR2 from the germline V gene are LGHNA and YSLEER.

The chain is built from TRBV4-1 and TRBJ2-7, with TRBD2 matching 9 bases. Germline assignment: CDR1 MGHRA and CDR2 YSYEKL. V dropped 1 base and J dropped 2; count of bases not matched to a gene: 3. This CDR3 has 15 amino acids. CDR3: CASSQGLAATYEQYF. CDR3 nucleotides: TGCGCCAGCAGCCAAGGACTAGCGGCCACCTACGAGCAGTACTTC.

V is TRBV4-2 and J is TRBJ2-5; D possibly corresponds to TRBD1 (5 bases). The J call is in doubt because the DNA end fits TRBJ2-7 better. The CDR3 totals 15 residues. Germline CDR1 reads LGHNA; CDR2 reads YNFKEQ. The CDR3 bases are TGTGCCAGCAGCCAAGAGCTGGACACCTCCTACGAGCAGTACTTC. Amino acids: CASSQELDTSYEQYF.

This clone has just one count. The rearrangement uses TRBV28 and TRBJ2-5; 13 nucleotides align to TRBD2. V lost 6 bases and J lost 5; bases outside the gene matches: 6. The V gene's germline CDR1 is MDHEN and CDR2 SYDVKM. CDR3 length: 15 amino acids. Written as DNA, the CDR3 is TGTGCCAGCAGCGATGGACTAGCGGGAGTGGAGACCCAGTACTTC. As protein: CASSDGLAGVETQYF. The full variable domain, rest sourced from reference TRBV28 and TRBJ2-5, is DVKVTQSSRYLVKRTGEKVFLECVQDMDHENMFWYRQDPGLGLRLIYFSYDVKMKEKGDIPEGYSVSREKKERFSLILESASTNQTSMYLCASSDGLAGVETQYFGPGTRLLVL.

Concerning this clone itself: The sample holds other DNA sequences that translate to the same CDR3. V usage is TRBV28 and J usage is TRBJ1-2; a possible D gene is TRBD1 (6 bases). This CDR3 region has 14 residues. V was trimmed by 5 bases and J by 0 bases, leaving 10 bases between them. Germline V lookup: CDR1 MDHEN, CDR2 SYDVKM. The CDR3 region has the DNA TGTGCCAGCAGTCCAAGGACAGCTAACTATGGCTACACCTTC. Protein sequence: CASSPRTANYGYTF.

This chain connects TRBV2 to TRBJ1-5; 12 bases fit TRBD1. V gave up 3 bases and J gave up 2 bases; unmatched junction bases: 11. The CDR3 sequence is 19 residues long. CDR1 is SNHLY and CDR2 is FYNNEI in the germline V gene. CDR3 coding DNA: TGTGCCAGCAGTGAGCCTGGGGACAGGGGGCTTCGTGGCAATCAGCCCCAGCATTTT. Amino acid sequence: CASSEPGDRGLRGNQPQHF.

V is TRBV5-8 and J is TRBJ2-7, with 8 bases lining up with TRBD2. CDR3 length: 18 amino acids. CDR1 is SGHTS and CDR2 is YDEGEE in the germline V gene. With 0 bases clipped from V and 7 bases from J, the junction kept 18 bases outside the gene matches. In DNA form, the CDR3 reads TGTGCCAGCAGCTTGGGCCCATCAGCGGGAGACTCATTCGGTGAGCAGTACTTC. Translation: CASSLGPSAGDSFGEQYF.

The genes are TRBV7-9 and TRBJ2-5; D is unresolved. This CDR3 has 14 residues. The germline CDR1 and CDR2 sequences are SEHNR and FQNEAQ (reference sequence). Trimming stripped 5 bases from V and 1 base from J, with 11 bases between. The CDR3 DNA reads as TGTGCCAGCAGCCCCCATCGACTCCAAGAGACCCAGTACTTC. It is translated as CASSPHRLQETQYF. Variable domain in full (rest from reference TRBV7-9 and TRBJ2-5): DTGVSQNPRHKITKRGQNVTFRCDPISEHNRLYWYRQTLGQGPEFLTYFQNEAQLEKSRLLSDRFSAERPKGSFSTLEIQRTEQGDSAMYLCASSPHRLQETQYFGPGTRLLVL.

The V call is TRBV21-1, the J call TRBJ2-3; TRBD2 is the table's D call, not checked against the DNA. TRBV21-1 is shown as a pseudogene. CDR3 length: 17 amino acids. The DNA of the CDR3 is TGTGCCAGCAGCCCCCACAGAGCGGAGGCTAGCACAGATACGCAGTATTTT. Protein: CASSPHRAEASTDTQYF.

The chain couples TRBV28 to TRBJ1-5, with D tentatively TRBD1 (5 bases). The CDR3 covers 15 residues. CDR1 is MDHEN, CDR2 SYDVKM, per germline. Trimming cost V 8 bases and J 6 bases, with 20 bases left between them. The CDR3 is CASHMGRNGGQPQHF. In DNA, the CDR3 is TGTGCCAGCCACATGGGGCGGAACGGGGGTCAGCCCCAGCATTTT.

The chain uses TRBV28 and TRBJ2-7, with TRBD2 as a possible D gene (5 bases). From germline, CDR1 is MDHEN and CDR2 SYDVKM. The CDR3 length is 12 residues. The V and J ends lost 3 bases and 8 bases respectively, with 11 bases between them. Here the CDR3 reads CASSLASSQQYF. For the CDR3, the DNA is TGTGCCAGCAGTTTGGCGTCTAGCCAGCAGTACTTC.

In this sample, this clone turned up a few times. V gene TRBV14 combines with J gene TRBJ2-1; 10 bases map to TRBD2. The germline V gene encodes CDR1 SGHDN and CDR2 FVKESK. V dropped 4 bases and J dropped 10; count of bases not matched to a gene: 13. CDR3 size: 16 residues. CDR3 in DNA: TGTGCCAGCAGCCCGGGGGGACTAGCGAGACTCGGGGAGCAGTTCTTC. It encodes CASSPGGLARLGEQFF.

The CDR3, as DNA: TGTGCCAGCAGACGGGGTCGGGGGACTGAAGCTTTCTTT. Translated: CASRRGRGTEAFF. This chain uses TRBV7-2 with TRBJ1-1, with D tentatively TRBD1 (5 bases). Deletions cut 6 bases from V and 5 bases from J, with 13 bases between. The length of the CDR3 is 13 residues. CDR1 is SGHTA and CDR2 is FQGNSA in the germline V gene.